This T cell receptor beta chain was captured by sequencing in a study of Graves' ophthalmopathy and Graves' hyperthyroidism. Study-wide points: Also, most clonotypes expanded in the thyroid above 0.001 frequency appeared in blood.

Ophthalmopathy in the donors was of moderate-to-severe activity, with CAS ≥3, NOSPECS ≥4 and duration under 3 months. Other autoimmune diseases, uncontrolled infections, pregnancy or lactation led to the exclusion of patients. For repertoire sequencing, the TCR beta CDR3 regions were amplified from RNA transcripts. HTBI primers were employed in first-round RT-PCR, then a second-round multiplex PCR followed. TCRdb independently ran MiXCR on the multiplex PCR reads; one entry per CDR3 protein. The sample contains 260,000 or so distinct CDR3 sequences, about 47% of which appear only once. As regards this clonotype: Its antigen is as yet unknown.

Trimming took off 5 bases at V and 3 bases at J, with 16 bases between the two ends. The CDR3 is 16 residues long. Germline CDR1 reads MNHEY; CDR2 reads SMNVEV (reference sequence). The chain couples TRBV27 to TRBJ2-2, with D possibly matching TRBD2 (6 bases). The clonotype originates from an adult man with Graves' ophthalmopathy. The sample consisted of peripheral blood. The CDR3 is CASSPLGGWDTGELFF. Here the CDR3 DNA reads TGTGCCAGCAGTCCCTTGGGGGGTTGGGACACCGGGGAGCTGTTTTTT.